The 3 T cell receptor beta chains given below trace back to one sample, sequenced in a study of T cell responses to AZD1222 COVID-19 vaccine. The assay was immunoSEQ multiplex PCR, and TCRdb's table has in-frame clones only and misses some. The table lists 40,000 to 45,000 clones, about four fifths of them singletons. The sample in question was peripheral blood, obtained 28 days after the second dose of the MenACWY control vaccine. The receptor set was obtained from an adult who received the MenACWY meningococcal vaccine as a control.

This chain links TRBV25-1 with TRBJ1-1; TRBD1 might be the D (6 bases). The CDR3 spans 14 residues. V lost 7 bases and J lost 1, with 13 bases in between. CDR1 and CDR2 (germline): MGHDK, SYGVNS. CDR3 sequence: CASTLGGANTEAFF. In DNA form, the CDR3 reads TGTGCCAGCACACTTGGGGGGGCGAACACTGAAGCTTTCTTT.

The CDR3: CASSTTGTEKLFF. CDR3 nucleotide sequence: TGTGCCAGTAGTACGACAGGGACTGAAAAACTGTTTTTT. The chain employs TRBV19 and TRBJ1-4; 7 nucleotides align to TRBD1. V gave up 4 bases and J gave up 7 bases; unmatched junction bases: 3. The CDR3 extends over 13 amino acids. Germline loops: CDR1 LNHDA, CDR2 SQIVND (reference sequence).

The rearrangement joins TRBV19 to TRBJ2-5; 7 bases are a match to TRBD1. The CDR3 extends over 13 amino acids. Germline-derived CDR1 and CDR2 are LNHDA and SQIVND (reference sequence). The V and J ends lost 0 bases and 5 bases, in that order; junction bases with no gene match: 0. CDR3 amino acids: CASSIDRGETQYF. CDR3 DNA: TGTGCCAGTAGTATAGACAGGGGGGAGACCCAGTACTTC.